These 21 T cell receptor beta chains share one sample of origin, sequenced in a study of blood T cell repertoires in COVID-19. Here immunoSEQ multiplex PCR was the method, and the copy in TCRdb shows in-frame clones only, minus some. The sample lists about 93,000 clones; approximately 87% were seen once. Specimen: peripheral blood. The receptors stem from a human donor with active COVID-19. The donor label of this sample is uncertain.

The chain combines TRBV2 with TRBJ2-2; 11 nucleotides line up with TRBD2. Germline CDR1 SNHLY, CDR2 FYNNEI. V was clipped by 5 bases and J by 3 bases; unmatched bases: 5. The CDR3 sequence is 16 residues long. The CDR3 spells CASSSGTSGDTGELFF. DNA for the CDR3: TGTGCCAGCAGTTCCGGGACTAGCGGCGACACCGGGGAGCTGTTTTTT.

This chain joins TRBV12-5 and TRBJ2-1, with TRBD1 as a possible D gene (6 bases). Deletions cut 5 bases from V and 0 bases from J, with 11 bases between. Germline values: CDR1 LGHNT, CDR2 FRNRAP. This CDR3 has 15 residues. As DNA, the CDR3 is TGTGCTAGTGGTCCCGAGGGGGTCTCCTACAATGAGCAGTTCTTC. The encoded protein is CASGPEGVSYNEQFF.

The chain joins TRBV19 to TRBJ2-2; 9 bases are a match to TRBD1. This CDR3 region has 14 residues. CDR1 LNHDA and CDR2 SQIVND come from the germline V gene (reference sequence). The trim removed 9 bases at V and 5 bases at J, leaving 7 bases unmatched. The CDR3 nucleotides are TGTGCCAGCAAAAGGGGACAGGGAACCGGGGAGCTGTTTTTT. Residues: CASKRGQGTGELFF.

V gene TRBV6-2 or TRBV6-3 combines with J gene TRBJ1-5, with TRBD1 identical over 8 bases. After removal of 2 bases from V and 3 bases from J, the junction contained 12 bases not matched to a gene. CDR3 length: 18 amino acids. Germline assignment: CDR1 MNHEY and CDR2 SVGEGT. This CDR3 is CASSYDPARGLSNQPQHF. The CDR3 DNA follows: TGTGCCAGCAGTTACGACCCTGCCAGGGGGCTATCCAATCAGCCCCAGCATTTT.

This chain joins TRBV10-1 and TRBJ1-1, with 11 bases aligning to TRBD1. The CDR3 extends over 12 amino acids. Germline V lookup: CDR1 WNHNN, CDR2 SYGVQD (reference sequence). The V and J ends lost 4 bases and 10 bases, in that order; junction bases with no gene match: 2. Here the CDR3 DNA reads TGCGCCAGCAGTGGAGGGACAGGGGGAGCTTTCTTT. It encodes CASSGGTGGAFF.

This chain connects TRBV4-2 to TRBJ1-1; 10 bases match TRBD1. Germline trimming cut 0 bases from V and 0 bases from J; bases unmatched to any gene: 10. The CDR3 is 19 residues long. Germline-derived CDR1 and CDR2 are LGHNA and YNFKEQ. The CDR3 nucleotides read TGTGCCAGCAGCCAAGACCGACAGGGGGCGTCGGCGGTGAACACTGAAGCTTTCTTT. Translated, it gives CASSQDRQGASAVNTEAFF.

The J gene is TRBJ2-5, the V gene TRBV7-2, with TRBD2 matching over 11 bases. Germline V lookup: CDR1 SGHTA, CDR2 FQGNSA. J gave up 4 bases and V 4 bases, and 5 bases lay outside the gene matches. The CDR3 loop spans 15 amino acids. The CDR3 region is CASSYISGGAETQYF. CDR3 in DNA: TGTGCCAGCAGCTACATTAGCGGGGGGGCAGAGACCCAGTACTTC.

The chain is built from TRBV29-1 and TRBJ1-2; no reliable D call. The CDR3 has 11 residues. The V and J ends lost 4 bases and 2 bases respectively, with 5 bases between them. Germline V gene lookup returns CDR1 SQVTM and CDR2 ANQGSEA. CDR3 in amino acids: CSVALNYGYTF. In nucleotides, the CDR3 is TGCAGCGTTGCCCTAAACTATGGCTACACCTTC.

This rearrangement joins TRBV6-2 or TRBV6-3 to TRBJ1-1; D gene ambiguous. CDR1 and CDR2 from the germline V gene are MNHEY and SVGEGT. The CDR3 has 13 residues. Trimming took off 6 bases at V and 2 bases at J, with 10 bases between the two ends. CDR3 region: CASSLTFNTEAFF. In DNA, the CDR3 is TGTGCCAGCAGCCTGACATTCAACACTGAAGCTTTCTTT.

The rearrangement joins TRBV30 to TRBJ2-4; the D gene is possibly TRBD2 (6 bases). V dropped 1 base and J dropped 8 bases, with 18 bases sitting between them. The CDR3 covers 15 residues. Germline V gene lookup returns CDR1 GTSNPN and CDR2 SVGIG (reference sequence). The CDR3 reads CAWSDGLRREYIQYF. In DNA, the CDR3 is TGTGCCTGGAGTGACGGACTTCGACGGGAGTACATTCAGTACTTC. Complete variable domain (other parts from reference TRBV30 and TRBJ2-4): SQTIHQWPATLVQPVGSPLSLECTVEGTSNPNLYWYRQAAGRGLQLLFYSVGIGQISSEVPQNLSASRPQDRQFILSSKKLLLSDSGFYLCAWSDGLRREYIQYFGAGTRLSVL.

V gene TRBV27 combines with J gene TRBJ2-3, with 10 bases fitting TRBD2. With 6 bases clipped from V and 6 bases from J, the junction kept 9 bases outside the gene matches. This CDR3 contains 15 residues. Germline loops: CDR1 MNHEY, CDR2 SMNVEV (reference sequence). The DNA of the CDR3 is TGTGCCAGCAGCACCCAGCGGGGGGGAGGTGATACGCAGTATTTT. Translated: CASSTQRGGGDTQYF.

This clone appeared a single time. The chain recombines TRBV7-2 with TRBJ2-1, with 10 bases identical to TRBD2. The CDR3 runs to 15 residues. The germline V gene encodes CDR1 SGHTA and CDR2 FQGNSA. V lost 4 bases to trimming and J lost 5 bases; unmatched junction nucleotides: 5. CDR3 protein: CASSWSGGANNEQFF. The DNA of the CDR3 is TGTGCCAGCAGCTGGAGCGGGGGGGCTAACAATGAGCAGTTCTTC.

The chain carries TRBV2 and TRBJ1-2; D may be TRBD1 (5 bases). This CDR3 contains 11 residues. V was trimmed by 3 bases and J by 11 bases, leaving 10 bases between them. In germline, CDR1 is SNHLY, CDR2 FYNNEI. The DNA for the CDR3 is TGTGCCAGCAGTGACCGCAGGGATTACACCTTC. Translating gives CASSDRRDYTF.

This clone showed up just a few times. The chain joins TRBV7-9 to TRBJ1-1; no reliable D call. The CDR3 is 11 amino acids. V was clipped by 8 bases and J by 3 bases, with 7 bases between them. CDR1 SEHNR and CDR2 FQNEAQ come from the germline V gene (reference sequence). The CDR3, as DNA: TGTGCCAGCCACAGTTACACTGAAGCTTTCTTT. Translating gives CASHSYTEAFF.

The chain uses TRBV5-1 and TRBJ1-3, with D perhaps matching TRBD1 (6 bases). Trimming removed 2 bases at V and 0 bases at J, with 9 bases between. Germline V gene sequence: CDR1 SGHRS, CDR2 YFSETQ. The CDR3 has 15 amino acids. CDR3 sequence reads: CASSLDRSSGNTIYF. The CDR3 DNA is TGCGCCAGCAGCTTAGACAGGTCCTCTGGAAACACCATATATTTT.

The chain couples TRBV6-6 to TRBJ2-7; TRBD1 matches 9 bases. CDR3 size: 15 residues. V lost 6 bases and J lost 3; bases outside the gene matches: 9. CDR1 and CDR2 from the germline V gene are MNHNY and SVGAGI (reference sequence). This CDR3 is CASSTSGQGFYEQYF. The CDR3 DNA sequence: TGTGCCAGCAGCACCTCGGGACAGGGTTTCTACGAGCAGTACTTC.

The V and J genes are TRBV19 and TRBJ1-2; TRBD1 agrees at 8 bases. This CDR3 has 16 residues. Germline CDR1 reads LNHDA; CDR2 reads SQIVND (reference sequence). V lost 5 bases to trimming and J lost 5 bases; unmatched junction nucleotides: 13. DNA of the CDR3: TGTGCCAGTAGTCCGACAGGGGAATTAGCCTCTTATGGCTACACCTTC. Translated, it gives CASSPTGELASYGYTF.

The chain couples TRBV28 to TRBJ1-2, with 8 bases aligning to TRBD1. There are 14 residues in the CDR3. CDR1 and CDR2 (germline): MDHEN, SYDVKM. V lost 5 bases, J lost 5 bases, and 7 bases stayed unmatched. The CDR3 loop is CASSLGTGLYGYTF. The CDR3 nucleotides are TGTGCCAGCAGTCTCGGGACAGGCCTATATGGCTACACCTTC.

V is TRBV3-1 (or the pseudogene TRBV3-2) and J is TRBJ2-1; 12 bases fit TRBD2. Unmatched junction bases numbered 14, after V lost 4 bases and J lost 1 base. Germline CDR1 LGHDT, CDR2 YNNKEL (reference sequence). The CDR3 contains 20 residues. CDR3 residues: CASSRRGLAGGPFSYNEQFF. CDR3 nucleotide sequence: TGTGCCAGCAGCCGCCGGGGGCTAGCGGGGGGGCCGTTTTCCTACAATGAGCAGTTCTTC.

The sample holds one count of this clone. V usage is TRBV6-2 or TRBV6-3 and J usage is TRBJ2-7, with D perhaps matching TRBD2 (6 bases). The CDR3 extends over 20 amino acids. V was trimmed by 6 bases and J by 0 bases, leaving 30 bases between them. The germline gives CDR1 MNHEY, CDR2 SVGEGT. CDR3 loop: CASSQSTLRAGGAYSYEQYF. The CDR3 coding sequence is TGTGCCAGCAGCCAAAGTACCCTAAGAGCTGGCGGGGCCTACTCCTACGAGCAGTACTTC.

The gene calls are TRBV25-1 and TRBJ2-3, with TRBD2 identical over 9 bases. The CDR3 loop spans 15 amino acids. Trimming cost V 5 bases and J 2 bases; bases outside gene matches: 5. Germline CDR1 MGHDK, CDR2 SYGVNS. CDR3 nucleotide sequence: TGTGCCAGCAGTTCTCTAGCGGGGTTCACAGATACGCAGTATTTT. Its translation: CASSSLAGFTDTQYF.